Presented here are 26 T cell receptor beta chains from one specimen sequenced in a study of blood T cell repertoires in COVID-19. Sequencing used immunoSEQ multiplex PCR; TCRdb keeps in-frame clones, though not all of them. The sample lists about 180,000 clones, 81% occurring once. Sequenced sample: PBMCs or T cells enriched from blood (not recorded which). Receptor source: a woman in her forties with acute COVID-19.

The rearrangement links TRBV29-1 to TRBJ2-5; D call uncertain. Germline lookup yields CDR1 SQVTM and CDR2 ANQGSEA. The germline V and J ends were trimmed by 5 bases and 0 bases, with 7 bases remaining between them. This CDR3 is 12 amino acids long. The CDR3 spells CSVRHNQETQYF. The DNA for the CDR3 is TGCAGCGTTAGACACAACCAAGAGACCCAGTACTTC.

This clone was found many times. The chain is built from TRBV9 and TRBJ2-3, with 12 bases identical to TRBD2. The CDR3 loop spans 15 amino acids. Germline V gene data show CDR1 as SGDLS and CDR2 as YYNGEE. After removal of 3 bases from V and 5 bases from J, the junction contained 4 bases not matched to a gene. CDR3 DNA sequence: TGTGCCAGCAGCGCCAGACTAGCGGGAGTAGATACGCAGTATTTT. As protein: CASSARLAGVDTQYF.

The chain links TRBV5-6 to TRBJ1-2, with TRBD1 as a possible D gene (6 bases). V was clipped by 0 bases and J by 3 bases, with 12 bases between them. The CDR3 has 15 amino acids. In germline, CDR1 is SGHDT, CDR2 YYEEEE. This CDR3 reads CASSLAGRGDYGYTF. The CDR3 DNA reads TGTGCCAGCAGCTTGGCTGGCAGGGGAGACTATGGCTACACCTTC.

This rearrangement joins TRBV6-1 to TRBJ1-2, with TRBD1 matching 8 bases. V shed 2 bases and J 7 bases; nucleotides not matched to a gene: 6. The CDR3 contains 14 residues. The germline V gene encodes CDR1 MNHNS and CDR2 SASEGT. The CDR3 DNA reads TGTGCCAGCAGTGAACTTCCAGGGGGCTTTGGCTACACCTTC. Encoded protein: CASSELPGGFGYTF.

V is TRBV7-3 and J is TRBJ2-3; 10 nucleotides match TRBD2. The CDR3 totals 15 residues. The ends lost 5 bases at V and 6 bases at J; junction bases unmatched: 8. Germline CDR1 and CDR2: SGHTA and FQGTGA. CDR3 sequence (DNA): TGTGCCAGCAGCCCCACGGGGACTAGCGTTGATACGCAGTATTTT. Its protein product is CASSPTGTSVDTQYF.

The V call is TRBV7-6, the J call TRBJ2-1; TRBD2 agrees at 14 bases. Germline-derived CDR1 and CDR2 are SGHVS and FNYEAQ. The CDR3 is 22 residues long. V lost 0 bases and J lost 4; bases outside the gene matches: 17. CDR3 nucleotide sequence: TGTGCCAGCAGCTTAGCGGGTTACAGGGATAAGGGACTAGCGGGAGTATACAATGAGCAGTTCTTC. It is translated as CASSLAGYRDKGLAGVYNEQFF.

The gene calls are TRBV5-8 and TRBJ1-5; possible D gene TRBD1, 6 bases. Germline assignment: CDR1 SGHTS and CDR2 YDEGEE. The V end was cut by 4 bases, the J end by 1 base, with 12 bases between. This CDR3 region has 15 residues. The CDR3 nucleotides read TGTGCCAGCAGCCACAGGGTGGGGAGCAATCAGCCCCAGCATTTT. Protein sequence: CASSHRVGSNQPQHF.

This sequence joins TRBV6-5 and TRBJ1-1; unclear D gene. V shed 0 bases and J shed 4 bases, with 15 bases lying between them. The germline gives CDR1 MNHEY, CDR2 SVGAGI. The CDR3 extends over 16 amino acids. DNA for the CDR3: TGTGCCAGCAGTTACTCCCGGACCCGGCGGGGCACTGAAGCTTTCTTT. Translating it yields CASSYSRTRRGTEAFF.

The V call is TRBV6-1, the J call TRBJ2-7, with D possibly being TRBD1 (6 bases). The CDR3 totals 16 residues. The germline V gene has CDR1 MNHNS and CDR2 SASEGT. V lost 3 bases and J lost 0, with 15 bases in between. The CDR3 loop reads CASSDRRDIDSYEQYF. The CDR3 DNA sequence: TGTGCCAGCAGTGACCGACGGGACATCGACTCCTACGAGCAGTACTTC.

The chain employs TRBV25-1 and TRBJ2-7; 8 bases line up with TRBD2. The CDR3 runs to 13 residues. V lost 6 bases to trimming and J lost 3 bases; unmatched junction nucleotides: 4. Looked up from germline, CDR1 is MGHDK and CDR2 is SYGVNS. In DNA form, the CDR3 reads TGTGCCAGCAGAGGGACTAGTCGCTACGAGCAGTACTTC. Translated, it gives CASRGTSRYEQYF.

This sequence joins TRBV9 and TRBJ2-4; TRBD1 agrees at 9 bases. Germline-derived CDR1 and CDR2 are SGDLS and YYNGEE. Trimming removed 4 bases from V and 2 bases from J; junction bases left unmatched: 4. The CDR3 is 15 amino acids. Here the CDR3 DNA reads TGTGCCAGCAGCCCACAGGGGGCGACCAAAAACATTCAGTACTTC. Translated: CASSPQGATKNIQYF.

This chain joins TRBV5-6 and TRBJ1-2; D not resolved. V was shortened by 0 bases and J by 8 bases, with 11 bases between the two germline ends. The CDR3 is 13 residues long. CDR1 is SGHDT and CDR2 is YYEEEE in the germline V gene. CDR3 nucleotides: TGTGCCAGCAGCTTGGTCGGGGAACGCGGCTACACCTTC. Its protein is CASSLVGERGYTF.

This clone was counted once. This sequence joins TRBV30 and TRBJ2-3, with TRBD1 matching 7 bases. Unmatched junction bases numbered 12, after V lost 4 bases and J lost 5 bases. The CDR3 is made up of 15 amino acids. CDR1 GTSNPN and CDR2 SVGIG come from the germline V gene (reference sequence). The CDR3 loop is CAWTVGQAEQDTQYF. CDR3 nucleotides: TGTGCCTGGACGGTTGGACAGGCAGAACAAGATACGCAGTATTTT.

The chain uses TRBV5-1 and TRBJ1-4; the D is unclear. This CDR3 spans 15 amino acids. Germline V lookup: CDR1 SGHRS, CDR2 YFSETQ. V lost 1 base to trimming and J lost 3 bases, with 10 bases between them. DNA for the CDR3: TGCGCCAGCAGCTTGAACAGTATCCCTAATGAAAAACTGTTTTTT. As protein: CASSLNSIPNEKLFF. Combining the CDR3 with reference TRBV5-1 and TRBJ1-4 gives the whole variable domain KAGVTQTPRYLIKTRGQQVTLSCSPISGHRSVSWYQQTPGQGLQFLFEYFSETQRNKGNFPGRFSGRQFSNSRSEMNVSTLELGDSALYLCASSLNSIPNEKLFFGSGTQLSVL.

V usage is TRBV12-3 or TRBV12-4 and J usage is TRBJ2-5, with TRBD2 matching over 7 bases. After removal of 5 bases from V and 5 bases from J, the junction contained 2 bases not matched to a gene. The CDR3 is made up of 12 amino acids. The CDR3: CASSEGGETQYF. The CDR3 region has the DNA TGTGCCAGCAGTGAGGGAGGGGAGACCCAGTACTTC.

The chain uses TRBV12-3 or TRBV12-4 and TRBJ1-2; D is uncertain. The CDR3 is 12 residues long. V lost 3 bases and J lost 7, with 9 bases in between. In DNA, the CDR3 is TGTGCCAGCAGTTTTTATACGGGTGGCTACACCTTC. It specifies CASSFYTGGYTF.

J is TRBJ2-3 and V is TRBV5-4; D remains unclear. CDR3 length equals 14 residues. Trimming left V 1 base short and J 4 bases short, with 10 bases between. Germline V CDR1 and CDR2: SGHNT, YYREEE (reference sequence). The DNA for the CDR3 is TGTGCCAGCAGCTTGTATAGCCGGGCAGATACGCAGTATTTT. It specifies CASSLYSRADTQYF.

The chain couples TRBV2 to TRBJ2-1; 14 bases fit TRBD2. Germline loops: CDR1 SNHLY, CDR2 FYNNEI. This CDR3 contains 16 residues. With 6 bases clipped from V and 7 bases from J, the junction kept 8 bases outside the gene matches. The CDR3 DNA is TGTGCCAGCAGGACAGGACTAGCGGGAGGTTTGAATGAGCAGTTCTTC. This codes for CASRTGLAGGLNEQFF.

The chain joins TRBV5-1 to TRBJ2-3, with TRBD1 identical over 7 bases. The ends lost 2 bases at V and 0 bases at J; junction bases unmatched: 6. Germline values: CDR1 SGHRS, CDR2 YFSETQ. CDR3 length: 16 residues. CDR3 DNA sequence: TGCGCCAGCAGCTTCCAGCCGACAGGGAGCACAGATACGCAGTATTTT. This encodes CASSFQPTGSTDTQYF.

The chain uses TRBV19 and TRBJ1-2; perhaps TRBD1 as D (6 bases). This CDR3 has 13 residues. CDR1 and CDR2 from the germline V gene are LNHDA and SQIVND (reference sequence). Trimming stripped 5 bases from V and 7 bases from J, with 14 bases between. In DNA, the CDR3 is TGTGCCAGTAGTGCCCAACAGGGAAGTGGCTACACCTTC. It is translated as CASSAQQGSGYTF.

The rearrangement links TRBV18 to TRBJ1-2; 9 bases line up with TRBD1. J was trimmed by 7 bases and V by 0 bases; bases with no gene match: 6. The CDR3 is made up of 15 amino acids. In germline, CDR1 is KGHSH, CDR2 LQKENI. In DNA, the CDR3 is TGTGCCAGCTCACCACCGTGGGGACAGGGATCTGGCTACACCTTC. Protein sequence: CASSPPWGQGSGYTF.

This chain uses TRBV7-8 with TRBJ1-5; D might be TRBD1 (5 bases). The germline V gene has CDR1 SGHVS and CDR2 FQNEAQ. Trimming removed 5 bases at V and 0 bases at J, with 11 bases between. CDR3 length equals 15 residues. The CDR3 here is CASSRTSHSNQPQHF. In nucleotides, the CDR3 is TGTGCCAGCAGCCGGACAAGTCATAGCAATCAGCCCCAGCATTTT.

The chain couples TRBV14 to TRBJ1-2; D ambiguous. From germline, CDR1 is SGHDN and CDR2 FVKESK. V was trimmed by 1 base and J by 3 bases, leaving 9 bases between them. CDR3 length: 14 amino acids. CDR3 sequence (DNA): TGTGCCAGCAGCCAAGGTCCACAGTACTATGGCTACACCTTC. It is translated as CASSQGPQYYGYTF. The whole variable domain, filled in from reference TRBV14 and TRBJ1-2, reads EAGVTQFPSHSVIEKGQTVTLRCDPISGHDNLYWYRRVMGKEIKFLLHFVKESKQDESGMPNNRFLAERTGGTYSTLKVQPAELEDSGVYFCASSQGPQYYGYTFGSGTRLTVV.

V and J are TRBV5-6 and TRBJ2-3; no reliable D call. Germline lookup yields CDR1 SGHDT and CDR2 YYEEEE. There are 18 residues in the CDR3. V was trimmed by 4 bases and J by 7 bases, leaving 28 bases between them. The CDR3 DNA is TGTGCCAGCAGCCCAACGGTGACCGGCGGTTTCTTTGGCAATACGCAGTATTTT. The encoded protein is CASSPTVTGGFFGNTQYF.

The genes are TRBV5-4 and TRBJ2-2; TRBD2 agrees at 9 bases. Germline loops: CDR1 SGHNT, CDR2 YYREEE (reference sequence). The CDR3 is 17 residues long. V gave up 4 bases and J gave up 7 bases; unmatched junction bases: 14. CDR3 in DNA: TGTGCCAGCAGCCAACATATAGCGGGAGTATCCCGCGGGGAGCTGTTTTTT. This encodes CASSQHIAGVSRGELFF.

The V and J genes are TRBV13 and TRBJ2-3; 8 positions agree with TRBD2. This CDR3 is built from 17 residues. Germline V gene data show CDR1 as PRHDT and CDR2 as FYEKMQ (reference sequence). Trimming at V came to 3 bases and at J to 4 bases, leaving 12 bases not matched to a gene. Written as DNA, the CDR3 is TGTGCCAGCAGCTTGGGGGGACTAGTAATCGGCGCAGATACGCAGTATTTT. Its protein product is CASSLGGLVIGADTQYF.